This T cell receptor (beta chain) was found in a study of T cell changes during pregnancy in multiple sclerosis. This clone showed up just once. Data came from immunoSEQ multiplex PCR; TCRdb stores just in-frame clones and leaves some out. The data hold around 62,000 clones, with about 89% observed a single time. This CDR3 has 15 residues. Trimming cost V 4 bases and J 4 bases, with 14 bases left between them. The germline V gene has CDR1 MGHRA and CDR2 YSYEKL. The clonotype originates from a female donor with multiple sclerosis, enrolled in a pregnancy study. Material: peripheral blood, obtained in the first trimester of pregnancy. This chain connects TRBV4-1 to TRBJ1-3; perhaps TRBD1 as D (6 bases). CDR3 sequence (DNA): TGCGCCAGCAGCCGAGAATCCGGGACAGGAAACACCATATATTTT. This gives the protein CASSRESGTGNTIYF.